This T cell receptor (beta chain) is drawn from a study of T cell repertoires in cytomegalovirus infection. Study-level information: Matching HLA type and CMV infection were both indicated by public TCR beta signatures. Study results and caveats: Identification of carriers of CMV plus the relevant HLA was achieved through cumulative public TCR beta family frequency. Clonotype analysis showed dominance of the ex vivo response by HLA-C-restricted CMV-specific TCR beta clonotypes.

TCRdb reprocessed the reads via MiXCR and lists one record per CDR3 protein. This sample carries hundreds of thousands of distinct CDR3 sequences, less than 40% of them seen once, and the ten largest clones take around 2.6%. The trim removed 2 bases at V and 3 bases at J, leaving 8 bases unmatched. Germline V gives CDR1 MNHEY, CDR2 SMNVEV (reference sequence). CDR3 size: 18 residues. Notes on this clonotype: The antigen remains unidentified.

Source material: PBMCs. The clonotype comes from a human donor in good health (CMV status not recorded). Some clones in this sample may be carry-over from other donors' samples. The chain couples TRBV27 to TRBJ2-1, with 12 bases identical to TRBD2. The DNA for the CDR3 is TGTGCCAGCAGTTTACCGGCTAGCGGGGGGGATCTCTACAATGAGCAGTTCTTC. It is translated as CASSLPASGGDLYNEQFF.